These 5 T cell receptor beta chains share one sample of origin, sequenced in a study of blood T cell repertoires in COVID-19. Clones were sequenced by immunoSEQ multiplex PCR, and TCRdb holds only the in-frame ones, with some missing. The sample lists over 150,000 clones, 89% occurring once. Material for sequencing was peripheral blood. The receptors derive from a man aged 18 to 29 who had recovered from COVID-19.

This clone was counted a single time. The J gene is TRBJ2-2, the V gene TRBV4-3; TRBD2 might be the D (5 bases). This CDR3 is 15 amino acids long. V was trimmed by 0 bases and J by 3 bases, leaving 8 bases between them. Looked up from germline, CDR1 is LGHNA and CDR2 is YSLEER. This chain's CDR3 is CASSQEADYTGELFF. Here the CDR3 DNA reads TGCGCCAGCAGCCAAGAAGCGGACTACACCGGGGAGCTGTTTTTT.

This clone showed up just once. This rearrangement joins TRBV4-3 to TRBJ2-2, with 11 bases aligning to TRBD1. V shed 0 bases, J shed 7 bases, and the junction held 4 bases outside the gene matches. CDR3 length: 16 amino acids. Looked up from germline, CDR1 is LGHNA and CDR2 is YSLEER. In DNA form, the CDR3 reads TGCGCCAGCAGCCAAGACGCCGGGACAGGGGGCGGGGAGCTGTTTTTT. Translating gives CASSQDAGTGGGELFF.

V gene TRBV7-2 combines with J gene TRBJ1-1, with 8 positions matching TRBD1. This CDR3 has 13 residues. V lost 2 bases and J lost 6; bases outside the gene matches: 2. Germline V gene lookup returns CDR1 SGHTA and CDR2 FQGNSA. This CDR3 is CASSLWGQAEAFF. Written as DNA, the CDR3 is TGTGCCAGCAGCTTATGGGGACAGGCTGAAGCTTTCTTT.

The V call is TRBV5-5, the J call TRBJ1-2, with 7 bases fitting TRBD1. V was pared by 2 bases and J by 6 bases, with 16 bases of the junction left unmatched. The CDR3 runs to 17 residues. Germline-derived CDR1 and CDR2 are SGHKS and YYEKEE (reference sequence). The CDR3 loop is CASSLEGARGKNDGYTF. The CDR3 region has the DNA TGTGCCAGCAGCTTAGAGGGGGCCCGGGGAAAGAATGATGGCTACACCTTC.

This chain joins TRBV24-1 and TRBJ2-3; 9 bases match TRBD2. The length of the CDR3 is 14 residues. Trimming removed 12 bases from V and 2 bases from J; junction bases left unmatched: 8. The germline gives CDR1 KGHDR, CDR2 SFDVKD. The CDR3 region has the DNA TGTGCCGTATCGACTAGCGGACTCACAGATACGCAGTATTTT. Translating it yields CAVSTSGLTDTQYF.